A selection of T cell receptor beta chains follows, all from one sample in a study of blood T cell repertoires in COVID-19. TCRdb keeps only in-frame clones here, not all; method: immunoSEQ multiplex PCR. The repertoire holds under 150,000 clones, with about 87% as singletons. Sequenced: peripheral blood. These receptors all come from a man in his forties or fifties with active COVID-19. Both conserved end residues are part of each CDR3. Fields, in order: clone size, J gene, D gene, CDR3 length, V gene, CDR3 protein, CDR3 DNA. D genes are given only for firm matches. The size entry is marked missing in some rows and otherwise reads once, few, many or a size class.

clone size: NA; J gene: TRBJ2-3; D gene: NA; CDR3 length: 15; V gene: TRBV6-6; CDR3 protein: CASSRASRFGDTQYF; CDR3 DNA: TGTGCCAGCTCGAGGGCTAGCCGTTTCGGGGATACGCAGTATTTT
clone size: NA; J gene: TRBJ1-2; D gene: NA; CDR3 length: 11; V gene: TRBV20-1; CDR3 protein: CSAFEQGEYTF; CDR3 DNA: TGCAGTGCTTTTGAACAGGGAGAGTACACCTTC
clone size: NA; J gene: TRBJ2-7; D gene: NA; CDR3 length: 14; V gene: TRBV19; CDR3 protein: CASSSRGLRGEQYF; CDR3 DNA: TGTGCCAGTAGTTCTCGCGGCCTCCGAGGGGAGCAGTACTTC
clone size: NA; J gene: TRBJ1-1; D gene: TRBD1; CDR3 length: 13; V gene: TRBV25-1; CDR3 protein: CASSVGQGAKAFF; CDR3 DNA: TGTGCCAGCAGTGTGGGACAGGGGGCTAAAGCTTTCTTT
clone size: NA; J gene: TRBJ1-1; D gene: TRBD1; CDR3 length: 16; V gene: TRBV18; CDR3 protein: CASSPSMTGMNTEAFF; CDR3 DNA: TGTGCCAGCTCACCTTCAATGACAGGGATGAACACTGAAGCTTTCTTT
clone size: once; J gene: TRBJ2-7; D gene: TRBD2; CDR3 length: 16; V gene: TRBV5-1; CDR3 protein: CASSSTGSGLVYEQYF; CDR3 DNA: TGCGCCAGCAGCTCGACGGGCTCGGGACTAGTGTACGAGCAGTACTTC
clone size: NA; J gene: TRBJ1-2; D gene: NA; CDR3 length: 17; V gene: TRBV19; CDR3 protein: CASTKNSPLRDSYGYTF; CDR3 DNA: TGTGCCAGTACTAAGAATTCCCCTCTCAGGGATAGCTATGGCTACACCTTC
clone size: NA; J gene: TRBJ1-2; D gene: NA; CDR3 length: 15; V gene: TRBV7-8; CDR3 protein: CASSLRQDTNYGYTF; CDR3 DNA: TGTGCCAGCAGCCTGCGACAGGATACTAACTATGGCTACACCTTC
clone size: NA; J gene: TRBJ2-4; D gene: TRBD2; CDR3 length: 19; V gene: TRBV4-1; CDR3 protein: CASSLLASGAVVTKNIQYF; CDR3 DNA: TGCGCCAGCAGCCTGTTGGCTAGCGGGGCCGTGGTAACCAAAAACATTCAGTACTTC
clone size: NA; J gene: TRBJ2-2; D gene: TRBD2; CDR3 length: 21; V gene: TRBV10-3; CDR3 protein: CAIRTAGVGTSGSRSTGELFF; CDR3 DNA: TGTGCCATCAGAACCGCGGGAGTAGGGACTAGTGGATCCAGGTCCACCGGGGAGCTGTTTTTT
clone size: NA; J gene: TRBJ2-7; D gene: TRBD2; CDR3 length: 13; V gene: TRBV2; CDR3 protein: CASSNGGAPEQYF; CDR3 DNA: TGTGCCAGCAGCAACGGGGGGGCCCCCGAGCAGTACTTC
clone size: NA; J gene: TRBJ2-1; D gene: NA; CDR3 length: 14; V gene: TRBV18; CDR3 protein: CASSPLGRNNEQFF; CDR3 DNA: TGTGCCAGCTCACCCCTGGGGCGGAACAATGAGCAGTTCTTC
clone size: NA; J gene: TRBJ1-5; D gene: TRBD1; CDR3 length: 17; V gene: TRBV6-6; CDR3 protein: CASSPGQGRIVYQPQHF; CDR3 DNA: TGTGCCAGCAGTCCGGGACAGGGCCGTATAGTGTATCAGCCCCAGCATTTT
clone size: once; J gene: TRBJ1-1; D gene: TRBD1; CDR3 length: 14; V gene: TRBV6-1; CDR3 protein: CASSFTGGNTEAFF; CDR3 DNA: TGTGCCAGCAGTTTCACAGGGGGTAACACTGAAGCTTTCTTT
clone size: NA; J gene: TRBJ1-1; D gene: NA; CDR3 length: 18; V gene: TRBV6-2/TRBV6-3; CDR3 protein: CASSPYRGAGFFHTEAFF; CDR3 DNA: TGTGCCAGCAGTCCCTATCGGGGGGCAGGCTTTTTTCACACTGAAGCTTTCTTT
clone size: NA; J gene: TRBJ1-1; D gene: NA; CDR3 length: 14; V gene: TRBV2; CDR3 protein: CASRGQGIVAEAFF; CDR3 DNA: TGTGCCAGCAGGGGGCAGGGGATCGTGGCTGAAGCTTTCTTT
clone size: NA; J gene: TRBJ2-2; D gene: NA; CDR3 length: 13; V gene: TRBV30; CDR3 protein: CAWTLPGAGELFF; CDR3 DNA: TGTGCCTGGACGCTGCCAGGGGCCGGGGAGCTGTTTTTT
clone size: NA; J gene: TRBJ1-6; D gene: NA; CDR3 length: 15; V gene: TRBV18; CDR3 protein: CASSPPRAGNSPLHF; CDR3 DNA: TGTGCCAGCTCACCACCGAGGGCAGGCAACTCACCCCTCCACTTT
clone size: NA; J gene: TRBJ2-3; D gene: NA; CDR3 length: 12; V gene: TRBV18; CDR3 protein: CASSLRGDTQYF; CDR3 DNA: TGTGCCAGCTCACTCAGGGGTGATACGCAGTATTTT
clone size: NA; J gene: TRBJ1-2; D gene: TRBD1; CDR3 length: 13; V gene: TRBV12-3/TRBV12-4; CDR3 protein: CASSFAGGYGYTF; CDR3 DNA: TGTGCCAGCAGTTTTGCAGGGGGTTATGGCTACACCTTC
clone size: NA; J gene: TRBJ2-5; D gene: TRBD2; CDR3 length: 16; V gene: TRBV7-2; CDR3 protein: CASSLAVAGGQETQYF; CDR3 DNA: TGTGCCAGCAGCTTAGCGGTAGCGGGGGGCCAAGAGACCCAGTACTTC
clone size: NA; J gene: TRBJ2-3; D gene: NA; CDR3 length: 15; V gene: TRBV5-1; CDR3 protein: CASSLFGARTDTQYF; CDR3 DNA: TGCGCCAGCAGCTTGTTTGGGGCCCGCACAGATACGCAGTATTTT
clone size: NA; J gene: TRBJ1-3; D gene: NA; CDR3 length: 15; V gene: TRBV29-1; CDR3 protein: CSVEVTPGSGNTIYF; CDR3 DNA: TGCAGCGTTGAAGTTACGCCAGGCAGTGGAAACACCATATATTTT
clone size: NA; J gene: TRBJ1-2; D gene: NA; CDR3 length: 14; V gene: TRBV2; CDR3 protein: CASSMDRPNYGYTF; CDR3 DNA: TGTGCCAGCAGTATGGACAGACCTAACTATGGCTACACCTTC
clone size: NA; J gene: TRBJ1-1; D gene: TRBD1; CDR3 length: 16; V gene: TRBV11-3; CDR3 protein: CASSLSPGQVNTEAFF; CDR3 DNA: TGTGCCAGCAGCTTGAGTCCGGGACAGGTAAACACTGAAGCTTTCTTT
clone size: NA; J gene: TRBJ2-3; D gene: NA; CDR3 length: 16; V gene: TRBV5-1; CDR3 protein: CASSLGASRGTDTQYF; CDR3 DNA: TGCGCCAGCAGCTTGGGGGCCTCGAGGGGCACAGATACGCAGTATTTT
clone size: NA; J gene: TRBJ1-3; D gene: NA; CDR3 length: 15; V gene: TRBV3-1/TRBV3-2; CDR3 protein: CASSPMGGSGNTIYF; CDR3 DNA: TGTGCCAGCAGCCCTATGGGGGGGTCAGGAAACACCATATATTTT
clone size: NA; J gene: TRBJ2-5; D gene: NA; CDR3 length: 12; V gene: TRBV7-7; CDR3 protein: CASSSLGETQYF; CDR3 DNA: TGTGCTAGCAGCTCCCTCGGGGAGACCCAGTACTTC
clone size: NA; J gene: TRBJ1-2; D gene: NA; CDR3 length: 13; V gene: TRBV6-5; CDR3 protein: CASSLTTNYGYTF; CDR3 DNA: TGTGCCAGCAGTCTGACAACTAACTATGGCTACACCTTC